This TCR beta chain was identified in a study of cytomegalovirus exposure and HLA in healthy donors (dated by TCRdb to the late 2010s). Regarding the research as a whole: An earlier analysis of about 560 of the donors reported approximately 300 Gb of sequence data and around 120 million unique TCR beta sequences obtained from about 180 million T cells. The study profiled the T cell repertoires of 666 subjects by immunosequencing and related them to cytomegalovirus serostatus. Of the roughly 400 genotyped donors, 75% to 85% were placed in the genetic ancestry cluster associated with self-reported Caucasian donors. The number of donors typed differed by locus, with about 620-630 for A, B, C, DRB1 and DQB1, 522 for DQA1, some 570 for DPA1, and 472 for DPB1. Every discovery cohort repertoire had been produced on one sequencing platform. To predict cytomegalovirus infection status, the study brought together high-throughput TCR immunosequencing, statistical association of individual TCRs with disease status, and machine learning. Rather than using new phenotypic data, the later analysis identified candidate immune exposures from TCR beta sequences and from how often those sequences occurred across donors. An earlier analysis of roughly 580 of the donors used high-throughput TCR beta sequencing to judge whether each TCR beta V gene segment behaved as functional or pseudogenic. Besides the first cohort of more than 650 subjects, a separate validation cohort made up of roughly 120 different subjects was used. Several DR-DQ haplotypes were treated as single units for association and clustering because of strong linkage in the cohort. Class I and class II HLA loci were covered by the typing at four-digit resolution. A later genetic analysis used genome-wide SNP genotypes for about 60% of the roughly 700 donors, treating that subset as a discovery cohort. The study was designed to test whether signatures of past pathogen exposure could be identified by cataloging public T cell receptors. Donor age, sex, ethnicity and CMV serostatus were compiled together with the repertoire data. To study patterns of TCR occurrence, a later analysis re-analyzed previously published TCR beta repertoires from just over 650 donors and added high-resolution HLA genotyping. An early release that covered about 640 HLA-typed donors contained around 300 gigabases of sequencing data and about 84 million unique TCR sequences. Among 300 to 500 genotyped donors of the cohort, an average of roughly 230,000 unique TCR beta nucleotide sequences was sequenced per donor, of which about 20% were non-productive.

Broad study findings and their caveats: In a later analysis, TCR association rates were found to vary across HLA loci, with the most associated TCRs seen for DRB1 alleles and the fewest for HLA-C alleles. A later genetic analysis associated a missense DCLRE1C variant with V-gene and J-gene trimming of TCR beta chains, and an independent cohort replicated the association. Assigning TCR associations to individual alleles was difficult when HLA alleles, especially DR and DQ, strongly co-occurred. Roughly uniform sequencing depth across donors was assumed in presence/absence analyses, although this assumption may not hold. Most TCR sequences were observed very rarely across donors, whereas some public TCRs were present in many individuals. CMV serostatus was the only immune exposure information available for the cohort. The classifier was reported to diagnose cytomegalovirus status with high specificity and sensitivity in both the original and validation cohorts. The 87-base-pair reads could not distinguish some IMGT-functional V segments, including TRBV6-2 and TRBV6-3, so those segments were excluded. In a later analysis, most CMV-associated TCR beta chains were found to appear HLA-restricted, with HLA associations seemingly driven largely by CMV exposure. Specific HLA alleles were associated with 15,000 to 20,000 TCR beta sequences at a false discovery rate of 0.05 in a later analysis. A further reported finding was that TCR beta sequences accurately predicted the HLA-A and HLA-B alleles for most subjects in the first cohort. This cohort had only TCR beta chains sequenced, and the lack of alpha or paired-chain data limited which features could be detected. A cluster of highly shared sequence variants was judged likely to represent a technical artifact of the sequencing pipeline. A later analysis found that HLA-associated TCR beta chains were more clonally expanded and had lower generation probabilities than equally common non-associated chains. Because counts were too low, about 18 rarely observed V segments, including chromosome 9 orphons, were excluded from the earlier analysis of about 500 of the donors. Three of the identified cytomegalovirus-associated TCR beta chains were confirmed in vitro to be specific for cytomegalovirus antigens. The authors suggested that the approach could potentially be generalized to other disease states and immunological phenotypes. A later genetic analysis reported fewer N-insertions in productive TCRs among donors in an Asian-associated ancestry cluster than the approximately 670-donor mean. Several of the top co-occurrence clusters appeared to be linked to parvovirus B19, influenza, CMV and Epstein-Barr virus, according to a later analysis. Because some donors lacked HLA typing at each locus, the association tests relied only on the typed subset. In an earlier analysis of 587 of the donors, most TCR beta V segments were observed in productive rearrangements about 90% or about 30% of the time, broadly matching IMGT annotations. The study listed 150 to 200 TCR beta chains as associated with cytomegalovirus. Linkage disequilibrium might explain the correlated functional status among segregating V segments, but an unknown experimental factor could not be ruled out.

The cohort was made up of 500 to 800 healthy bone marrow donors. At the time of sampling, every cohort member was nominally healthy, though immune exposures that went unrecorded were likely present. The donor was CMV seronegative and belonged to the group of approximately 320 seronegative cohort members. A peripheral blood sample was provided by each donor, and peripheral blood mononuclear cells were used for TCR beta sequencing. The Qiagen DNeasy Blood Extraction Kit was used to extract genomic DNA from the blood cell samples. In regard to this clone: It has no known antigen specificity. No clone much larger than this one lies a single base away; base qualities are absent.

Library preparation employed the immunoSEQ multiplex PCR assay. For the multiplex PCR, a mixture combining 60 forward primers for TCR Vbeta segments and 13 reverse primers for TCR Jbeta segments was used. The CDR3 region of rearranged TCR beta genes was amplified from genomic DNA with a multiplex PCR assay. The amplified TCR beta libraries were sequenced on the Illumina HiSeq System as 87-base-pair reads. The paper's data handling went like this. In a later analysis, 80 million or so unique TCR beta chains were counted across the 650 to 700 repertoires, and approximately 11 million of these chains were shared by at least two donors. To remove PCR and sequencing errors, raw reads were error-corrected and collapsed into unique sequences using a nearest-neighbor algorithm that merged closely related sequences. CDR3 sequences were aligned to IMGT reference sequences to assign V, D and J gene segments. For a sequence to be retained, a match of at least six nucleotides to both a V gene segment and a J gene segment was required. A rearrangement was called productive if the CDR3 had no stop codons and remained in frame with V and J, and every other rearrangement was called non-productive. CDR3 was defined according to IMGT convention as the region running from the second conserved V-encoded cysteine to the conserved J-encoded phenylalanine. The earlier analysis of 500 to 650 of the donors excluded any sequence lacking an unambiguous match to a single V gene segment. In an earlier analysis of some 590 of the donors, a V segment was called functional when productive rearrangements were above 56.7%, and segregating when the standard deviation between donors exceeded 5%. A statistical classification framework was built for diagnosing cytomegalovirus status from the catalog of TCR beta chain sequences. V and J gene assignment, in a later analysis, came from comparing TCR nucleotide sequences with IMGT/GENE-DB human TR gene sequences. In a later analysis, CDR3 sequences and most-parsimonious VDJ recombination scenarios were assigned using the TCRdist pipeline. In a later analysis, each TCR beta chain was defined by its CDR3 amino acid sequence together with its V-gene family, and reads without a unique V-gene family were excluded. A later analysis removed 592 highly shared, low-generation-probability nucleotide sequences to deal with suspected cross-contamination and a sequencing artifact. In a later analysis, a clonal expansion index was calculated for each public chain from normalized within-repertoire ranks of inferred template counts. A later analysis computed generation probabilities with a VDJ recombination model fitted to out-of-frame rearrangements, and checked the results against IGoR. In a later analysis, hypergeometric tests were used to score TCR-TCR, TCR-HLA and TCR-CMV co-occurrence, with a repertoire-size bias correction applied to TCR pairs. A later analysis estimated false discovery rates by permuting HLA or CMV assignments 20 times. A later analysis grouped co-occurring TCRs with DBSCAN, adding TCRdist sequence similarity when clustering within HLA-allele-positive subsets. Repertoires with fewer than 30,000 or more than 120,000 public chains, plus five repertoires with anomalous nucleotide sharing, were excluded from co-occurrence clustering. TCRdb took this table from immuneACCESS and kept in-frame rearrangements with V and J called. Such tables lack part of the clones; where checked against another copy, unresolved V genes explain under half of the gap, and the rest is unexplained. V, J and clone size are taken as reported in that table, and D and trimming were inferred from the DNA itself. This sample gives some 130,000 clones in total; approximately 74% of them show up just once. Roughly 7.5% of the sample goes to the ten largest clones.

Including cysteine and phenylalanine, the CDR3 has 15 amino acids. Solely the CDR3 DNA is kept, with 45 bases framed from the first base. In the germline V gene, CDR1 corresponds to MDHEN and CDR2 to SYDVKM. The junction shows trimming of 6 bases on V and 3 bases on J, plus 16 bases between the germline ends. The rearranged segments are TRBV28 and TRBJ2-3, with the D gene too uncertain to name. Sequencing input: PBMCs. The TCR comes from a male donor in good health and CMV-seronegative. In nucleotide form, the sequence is TGTGCCAGCAGCCAGACGGGTCCGGTTACAGATACGCAGTATTTT. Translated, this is CASSQTGPVTDTQYF. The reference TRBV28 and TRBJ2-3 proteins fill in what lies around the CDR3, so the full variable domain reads DVKVTQSSRYLVKRTGEKVFLECVQDMDHENMFWYRQDPGLGLRLIYFSYDVKMKEKGDIPEGYSVSREKKERFSLILESASTNQTSMYLCASSQTGPVTDTQYFGPGTRLTVL.